The T cell receptor (beta chain) described here comes from a study of blood T cells in healthy people across ages. General study findings and limits: Higher diversity, along with more naive CD4+ cells, distinguished long-lived donors from aged donors.

Concerning this clonotype itself: Its specificity is not known.

This CDR3 is 13 amino acids long. The V end lost 5 bases, the J end lost 13 bases, and 17 bases lay between the germline ends. Primers used in a second PCR of roughly 7 to 12 cycles were a sample-barcoded 5' primer and a J-beta primer mix. TCRdb itself ran the 5' RACE reads through MiXCR, one entry per CDR3 protein. Of 1.5 million to 2 million distinct CDR3 sequences listed, roughly 52% are singletons. The receptor was derived from a woman aged 35 to 49 in good health. The chain carries TRBV12-3 or TRBV12-4 and TRBJ1-4; D is possibly TRBD1 (5 bases). Sample: blood. CDR3 DNA sequence: TGTGCCAGCAGTCCTGGGACCGCCCGGGGACTGTTTTTT. Translation: CASSPGTARGLFF.